The 12 T cell receptor beta chains below were found in one sample sequenced in a study of cytomegalovirus exposure and HLA in healthy donors. Profiled with immunoSEQ multiplex PCR; TCRdb holds only in-frame clones, not every one. This sample has roughly 70,000 clones, with around 96% found just once. The specimen sequenced was PBMCs. The receptors stem from a man between 18 and 35 years old in good health and CMV-seronegative.

The chain is built from TRBV27 and TRBJ1-2; D may be TRBD1 (6 bases). Per germline, CDR1 MNHEY and CDR2 SMNVEV (reference sequence). This CDR3 comprises 18 residues. Trimming took 3 bases from V and 0 from J, leaving 20 bases between them. The CDR3: CASSFLVGRGSANYGYTF. CDR3 bases: TGTGCCAGCAGTTTTCTGGTCGGCAGGGGCTCAGCTAACTATGGCTACACCTTC.

The chain combines TRBV5-4 with TRBJ2-1; tentative D call: TRBD2 (6 bases). V lost 0 bases to trimming and J lost 2 bases, with 9 bases between them. Germline V lookup: CDR1 SGHNT, CDR2 YYREEE (reference sequence). This CDR3 has 15 residues. The CDR3 coding sequence is TGTGCCAGCAGCTTGGACGGGGGACCCTACAATGAGCAGTTCTTC. This gives the protein CASSLDGGPYNEQFF.

The chain links TRBV14 to TRBJ1-1, with 10 bases fitting TRBD1. Trimming at V came to 5 bases and at J to 5 bases, leaving 11 bases not matched to a gene. The CDR3 totals 16 residues. Germline CDR1 SGHDN, CDR2 FVKESK. The CDR3, as DNA: TGTGCCAGCAGCTCTCGTCCCGGGACAGGGGCGACTGAAGCTTTCTTT. Its translation is CASSSRPGTGATEAFF.

The V gene is TRBV27, the J gene TRBJ2-1; 8 bases align to TRBD1. V lost 2 bases to trimming and J lost 0 bases; unmatched junction nucleotides: 15. The germline V gene has CDR1 MNHEY and CDR2 SMNVEV (reference sequence). The CDR3 runs to 20 residues. The CDR3, as DNA: TGTGCCAGCAGTTTACGGGGACAGGCAAATGGGCCTTTCTCCTACAATGAGCAGTTCTTC. The encoded protein is CASSLRGQANGPFSYNEQFF.

The rearrangement links TRBV9 to TRBJ1-3, with D unclear. The CDR3 is made up of 15 amino acids. The V end was cut by 0 bases, the J end by 0 bases, with 7 bases between. The germline V gene encodes CDR1 SGDLS and CDR2 YYNGEE. The CDR3 sequence is CASSVEAHSGNTIYF. CDR3 coding DNA: TGTGCCAGCAGCGTAGAAGCTCACTCTGGAAACACCATATATTTT.

The V call is TRBV4-2, the J call TRBJ1-2, with D maybe TRBD1 (6 bases). CDR1 and CDR2 (germline): LGHNA, YNFKEQ. V was trimmed by 4 bases and J by 6 bases, leaving 21 bases between them. The CDR3 runs to 16 residues. The DNA of the CDR3 is TGTGCCAGCAGCCCTCTCGAGGGGCAGGGGAATAATGGCTACACCTTC. Translating gives CASSPLEGQGNNGYTF.

The chain has TRBV4-3 and TRBJ1-2, with 7 nucleotides matching TRBD1. CDR1 and CDR2 (germline): LGHNA, YSLEER. There are 15 residues in the CDR3. With V trimmed by 4 bases and J by 4 bases, 9 bases remained unmatched. CDR3 bases: TGCGCCAGCAGCCCTGACAGGGAGGATGGCTATGGCTACACCTTC. Protein sequence: CASSPDREDGYGYTF.

The rearrangement links TRBV11-1 to TRBJ1-1; D gene unclear. The CDR3 consists of 11 residues. Germline CDR1 is SGHAT and CDR2 is FQDESV (reference sequence). The V gene lost 7 bases and the J gene lost 4 bases, with 7 bases spanning the gap. The CDR3, as DNA: TGTGCCAGCACCGCGGCCACTGAAGCTTTCTTT. It translates to CASTAATEAFF.

CDR3 sequence reads: CASSNSGLTYEQYF. In DNA form, the CDR3 reads TGTGCCAGCTCAAATTCGGGGTTAACCTACGAGCAGTACTTC. The rearrangement links TRBV18 to TRBJ2-7, with a weak D call TRBD2 (5 bases). The CDR3 totals 14 residues. From germline, CDR1 is KGHSH and CDR2 LQKENI. V was shortened by 5 bases and J by 2 bases, with 13 bases between the two germline ends.

As DNA, the CDR3 is TGCGCCAGCAGCCCCATAGGGGCTACCATCCAGCAGTACTTC. Translated: CASSPIGATIQQYF. The V call is TRBV4-1, the J call TRBJ2-7; D is perhaps TRBD1 (5 bases). The germline gives CDR1 MGHRA, CDR2 YSYEKL. The CDR3 spans 14 residues. V was cut by 4 bases and J by 8 bases, with 18 bases left in between.

The rearrangement links TRBV19 to TRBJ2-6; D ambiguous. Deletions cut 2 bases from V and 0 bases from J, with 11 bases between. CDR3 length equals 17 residues. The germline gives CDR1 LNHDA, CDR2 SQIVND (reference sequence). This chain's CDR3 is CASSIPGLSSGANVLTF. The CDR3 DNA reads as TGTGCCAGTAGTATACCGGGTCTTAGCTCTGGGGCCAACGTCCTGACTTTC.

This chain joins TRBV5-4 and TRBJ1-3; 8 nucleotides align to TRBD1. V shed 1 base and J 4 bases; nucleotides not matched to a gene: 4. Germline assignment: CDR1 SGHNT and CDR2 YYREEE (reference sequence). The CDR3 spans 15 residues. The CDR3 protein is CASSLQGAHGNTIYF. The CDR3 DNA sequence: TGTGCCAGCAGCTTGCAGGGGGCGCACGGAAACACCATATATTTT. Filled out from reference TRBV5-4 and TRBJ1-3, the complete variable domain reads ETGVTQSPTHLIKTRGQQVTLRCSSQSGHNTVSWYQQALGQGPQFIFQYYREEENGRGNFPPRFSGLQFPNYSSELNVNALELDDSALYLCASSLQGAHGNTIYFGEGSWLTVV.